This TCR beta chain appears in the sequencing data of a study of Ad26.COV2.S vaccination and SARS-CoV-2 variants. Overall study findings and caveats: Total T cell responses were possibly underestimated by TCR breadth and depth analyses.

As regards this clone: Its antigen is not identified.

Repertoires were generated with immunoSEQ multiplex PCR, while TCRdb's copy carries only in-frame clones and drops some. The table includes about 350,000 clones, around 90% detected once. Germline V lookup: CDR1 MGHDK, CDR2 SYGVNS. CDR3 length: 14 amino acids. Trimming stripped 2 bases from V and 3 bases from J, with 5 bases between. J is TRBJ1-6 and V is TRBV25-1; D gene unclear. The receptor was derived from a human donor who had recovered from COVID-19. Specimen: peripheral blood, collected after recovery from COVID-19. The CDR3 spells CASSERSYNSPLHF. The CDR3 nucleotides read TGTGCCAGCAGTGAACGGAGCTATAATTCACCCCTCCACTTT.